The 5 T cell receptor beta chains given below trace back to one sample, sequenced in a study of shared clonotypes between healthy human individuals. TCRdb keeps only in-frame clones here, not all; method: immunoSEQ multiplex PCR. The sample records nearly 750,000 clones, just under 75% being singletons. Material: memory CD4+ T cells sorted from blood. The subset here: CD45RA-negative fraction. These receptors originate from a woman aged 25 to 39 in good health.

This chain joins TRBV5-8 and TRBJ2-1, with 11 positions matching TRBD1. This CDR3 region has 13 residues. CDR1 and CDR2 (germline): SGHTS, YDEGEE. Trimming took 7 bases from V and 6 from J; bases not matched to a gene: 3. For the CDR3, the DNA is TGTGCCAGCGGAGGACAGGGGGCCAATGAGCAGTTCTTC. As protein: CASGGQGANEQFF.

V and J are TRBV5-4 and TRBJ1-3; 8 bases align to TRBD1. This CDR3 is built from 15 residues. The trim removed 4 bases at V and 0 bases at J, leaving 3 bases unmatched. CDR1 is SGHNT, CDR2 YYREEE, per germline (reference sequence). Here the CDR3 reads CASSRGTGSGNTIYF. DNA of the CDR3: TGTGCCAGCAGCCGAGGGACAGGCTCTGGAAACACCATATATTTT.

The table lists this clone with a count of one. CDR3 DNA sequence: TGTGCCAGCAGCTTGGGGCAGGTCTCCTACGAGCAGTACTTC. This gives the protein CASSLGQVSYEQYF. The chain couples TRBV5-8 to TRBJ2-5; D not certain. TRBJ2-7 explains the end of the DNA better; the J call may be wrong. The CDR3 runs to 14 residues. CDR1 is SGHTS and CDR2 is YDEGEE in the germline V gene.

The chain links TRBV7-9 to TRBJ2-1; TRBD1 matches at 11 bases. Germline CDR1 and CDR2: SEHNR and FQNEAQ (reference sequence). Germline trimming cut 5 bases from V and 5 bases from J; bases unmatched to any gene: 11. This CDR3 is 17 amino acids long. CDR3 bases: TGTGCCAGCAGCCCCGGGACAGGGGGATATTGGGACAATGAGCAGTTCTTC. This codes for CASSPGTGGYWDNEQFF.

The genes are TRBV6-5 and TRBJ2-7; a possible D gene is TRBD1 (6 bases). Deletions cut 6 bases from V and 2 bases from J, with 14 bases between. The CDR3 contains 14 residues. Looked up from germline, CDR1 is MNHEY and CDR2 is SVGAGI. The CDR3 reads CASRTGHRAYEQYF. CDR3 coding DNA: TGTGCCAGCAGGACGGGACACCGCGCCTACGAGCAGTACTTC.